These 27 T cell receptor beta chains came from one sample sequenced in a study of read filtering for tumor transcriptome and immune sequencing. From 400 to 450 ng of RNA, a library with molecular barcoded alpha/delta and beta/gamma adaptors was made. TCRdb re-analysed the reads in MiXCR, keeping a single row per CDR3 protein. The sample has 5,000 to 6,500 distinct CDR3 sequences; 20% to 25% are singletons. The specimen sequenced was a population of CD138-negative cells sorted from bone marrow. Every receptor here comes from a donor older than 35 with multiple myeloma.

This clonotype has only one observation. A far bigger clonotype differs at one base, so this is likely a read error. The chain recombines TRBV11-2 with TRBJ1-6; D is unclear. CDR3 length: 14 amino acids. From germline, CDR1 is SGHAT and CDR2 FQNNGV. The CDR3 DNA follows: TGTGCCAGCAGCTCCACCCGGTCTAAGACTGAAGCTCTCTTT. Protein: CASSSTRSKTEALF.

This clonotype showed up many times. The CDR3 protein is CASSSSRGSTGELFF. The DNA for the CDR3 is TGTGCCAGCAGTTCGTCCAGGGGGTCAACCGGGGAGCTGTTTTTT. This chain joins TRBV6-6 and TRBJ2-2, with TRBD1 matching 7 bases. This CDR3 comprises 15 residues. Per the germline V gene, CDR1 is MNHNY and CDR2 is SVGAGI (reference sequence). The trim removed 4 bases at V and 5 bases at J, leaving 7 bases unmatched.

The CDR3 region has the DNA TGTGCCAGCAGTTTAGCCACAGCTTACGAGCAGTACTTC. Residues: CASSLATAYEQYF. The V and J genes are TRBV27 and TRBJ2-7, with unresolved D. Deletions cut 2 bases from V and 4 bases from J, with 9 bases between. The CDR3 is 13 amino acids. Germline CDR1 is MNHEY and CDR2 is SMNVEV (reference sequence).

Ten or more counts support this clonotype. The V and J genes are TRBV14 and TRBJ2-7, with 8 bases aligning to TRBD1. The germline V gene has CDR1 SGHDN and CDR2 FVKESK. This CDR3 has 16 residues. The junction had 8 bases not matched to a gene; V was cut back by 3 bases and J by 1 base. The CDR3 bases are TGTGCCAGCAGCCATTTCGCAGGACAGGGTTCCTACGAGCAGTACTTC. Translated, it gives CASSHFAGQGSYEQYF.

This clonotype has at least ten counts. The chain combines TRBV6-1 with TRBJ2-7, with 7 positions matching TRBD1. In germline, CDR1 is MNHNS, CDR2 SASEGT. The CDR3 covers 16 residues. The V gene end was trimmed by 9 bases and the J gene end by 8 bases; junction bases not matched to a gene: 22. DNA for the CDR3: TGTGCCAGTCCTAATATAAATGACAGGGCGACCTGGAAGCAGTACTTC. Translating it yields CASPNINDRATWKQYF.

The chain employs TRBV20-1 and TRBJ2-2; 15 bases are shared with TRBD2. V lost 6 bases to trimming and J lost 1 base; unmatched junction nucleotides: 9. Germline V gene data show CDR1 as DFQATT and CDR2 as SNEGSKA (reference sequence). The CDR3 is 18 amino acids. The CDR3: CSATGPGLAGGNTGELFF. DNA for the CDR3: TGCAGTGCAACGGGGCCGGGACTAGCGGGAGGGAACACCGGGGAGCTGTTTTTT.

This clonotype was detected many times. The V call is TRBV12-3 or TRBV12-4, the J call TRBJ1-5; tentatively, D is TRBD1 (6 bases). This CDR3 is built from 14 residues. V was cut by 6 bases and J by 2 bases, with 11 bases left in between. CDR3 protein: CASSRGGGNQPQHF. CDR3 in DNA: TGTGCCAGCAGCCGAGGGGGAGGCAATCAGCCCCAGCATTTT.

This clonotype is medium-sized within its sample. V is TRBV7-3 and J is TRBJ2-2; D may correspond to TRBD1 or TRBD2 (5 bases each). In germline, CDR1 is SGHTA, CDR2 FQGTGA. V lost 4 bases to trimming and J lost 7 bases, with 10 bases between them. The CDR3 runs 13 residues. The CDR3 protein is CASSSGLDGELFF. As DNA, the CDR3 is TGTGCCAGCAGCTCGGGGCTGGACGGGGAGCTGTTTTTT.

This clonotype was seen repeatedly, ten times or more. A read error may be the cause here, since a much bigger clone is one base away. The chain is built from TRBV12-3 or TRBV12-4 and TRBJ1-1; D is unresolved. Trimming took 3 bases from V and 4 from J, leaving 12 bases between them. This CDR3 has 14 residues. This CDR3 reads CASSLAGGSTEAFF. The CDR3 region has the DNA TGTGCCAGCAGTTTGGCGGGTGGTAGCACTGAAGCTTTCTTT.

This sequence joins TRBV6-1 and TRBJ2-2; a possible D gene is TRBD2 (6 bases). The ends were cut back, 4 bases at V and 6 bases at J, with 12 bases in the middle. The length of the CDR3 is 14 residues. Germline V gives CDR1 MNHNS, CDR2 SASEGT. The CDR3 loop reads CASSVRGKAGELFF. In DNA, the CDR3 is TGTGCCAGCAGTGTACGGGGGAAGGCCGGGGAGCTGTTTTTT.

The chain combines TRBV12-3 or TRBV12-4 with TRBJ2-3; the D is unclear. V was trimmed by 5 bases and J by 4 bases, leaving 10 bases between them. CDR3 length: 13 amino acids. CDR3 in amino acids: CASSTMGADTQYF. In DNA form, the CDR3 reads TGTGCCAGCAGTACTATGGGTGCAGATACGCAGTATTTT.

This clonotype was found once. Given a far larger clone just one base away, this is likely a sequencing read error. The chain employs TRBV6-5 and TRBJ1-1; tentatively, D is TRBD1 (5 bases). This CDR3 has 13 residues. V was pared by 10 bases and J by 5 bases, with 17 bases between. Germline CDR1 MNHEY, CDR2 SVGAGI. This chain's CDR3 is CANSGEGMTEAFF. In DNA, the CDR3 is TGTGCCAACAGCGGTGAGGGGATGACTGAAGCTTTCTTT.

Ten or more counts support this clonotype. A read error may be the cause here, since a much bigger clone is one base away. The V and J genes are TRBV29-1 and TRBJ2-1; D might be TRBD1 (5 bases). Deletions cut 3 bases from V and 7 bases from J, with 10 bases between. CDR1 SQVTM and CDR2 ANQGSEA come from the germline V gene. The CDR3 contains 12 residues. CDR3 residues: CSVDRVQNEQFF. The DNA of the CDR3 is TGCAGCGTTGACAGGGTGCAAAATGAGCAGTTCTTC.

This clonotype was seen at least ten times. The chain links TRBV7-2 to TRBJ2-7, with TRBD2 as a possible D gene (5 bases). The germline CDR1 and CDR2 sequences are SGHTA and FQGNSA. This CDR3 has 14 residues. The V and J ends lost 5 bases and 0 bases respectively, with 11 bases between them. The CDR3 DNA reads TGTGCCAGCAGCCTCGGACTCAGCTCCTACGAGCAGTACTTC. It encodes CASSLGLSSYEQYF.

Worth noting for this clonotype: A read error is possible here, since a much larger clone lies one base away. The chain joins TRBV20-1 to TRBJ2-7; D is perhaps TRBD2 (6 bases). V was trimmed by 3 bases and J by 6 bases, leaving 18 bases between them. The CDR3 sequence is 14 residues long. From germline, CDR1 is DFQATT and CDR2 SNEGSKA (reference sequence). CDR3 sequence: CSASRDWGFAEQYF. CDR3 coding DNA: TGCAGTGCTAGCCGGGACTGGGGTTTCGCCGAGCAGTACTTC.

In regard to this clonotype: The junction and the germline gene differ at one end; a read error may be behind it. This chain links TRBV29-1 with TRBJ2-5; D remains ambiguous. The CDR3 contains 12 residues. CDR1 and CDR2 (germline): SQVTM, ANQGSEA. The CDR3 DNA is TGCAGCGTTCAAAGCGAGGCGGAGACCCTGTACTTC. It yields the protein CSVQSEAETLYF.

To note about this clonotype: A much larger clonotype is one base distant, so this may be a read error. The genes are TRBV18 and TRBJ1-1; a possible D gene is TRBD1 (6 bases). V was clipped by 4 bases and J by 0 bases, with 15 bases between them. The CDR3 covers 16 residues. From germline, CDR1 is KGHSH and CDR2 LQKENI. The CDR3 region has the DNA TGTGCCAGCTCACTGAATCCGGACAGAATGAACACTGAAGCTTTCTTT. It is translated as CASSLNPDRMNTEAFF.

This clonotype was seen more than once but under ten times. The CDR3 sequence: CASSETGPPDTQYF. The CDR3 nucleotides read TGTGCCAGCAGCGAAACAGGGCCCCCAGATACGCAGTATTTT. The V gene is TRBV9, the J gene TRBJ2-3; D possibly corresponds to TRBD1 (6 bases). The V end was cut by 3 bases, the J end by 4 bases, with 12 bases between. Germline CDR1 and CDR2: SGDLS and YYNGEE. The CDR3 loop spans 14 amino acids.

A few counts support this clonotype. A far larger clone is off by one base, so a read error is likely. The chain recombines TRBV6-6 with TRBJ2-7; D unresolved. CDR1 is MNHNY, CDR2 SVGAGI, per germline (reference sequence). The CDR3 totals 13 residues. The CDR3 nucleotides are TGTGCCAGCAGTTACTCGGGTGATGACGAGCAGTGCTTC. Translation: CASSYSGDDEQCF.

Worth noting for this clonotype: This likely came from a read error, as a far larger clone is one base away. The chain uses TRBV7-3 and TRBJ2-1; no reliable D call. V dropped 2 bases and J dropped 7 bases, with 18 bases sitting between them. CDR3 length equals 16 residues. Germline V gives CDR1 SGHTA, CDR2 FQGTGA. The CDR3 DNA reads as TGTGCCAGCAGCTTAGCGAGACTCCTCGGCAGGAATGAGCAGTTCTTC. It yields the protein CASSLARLLGRNEQFF.

This clonotype was detected ten times or more. This chain connects TRBV2 to TRBJ2-1; a weak D match, TRBD2 (6 bases). The V end was cut by 3 bases, the J end by 6 bases, with 12 bases between. The CDR3 length is 14 residues. Germline-derived CDR1 and CDR2 are SNHLY and FYNNEI. CDR3 coding DNA: TGTGCCAGCAGTGAGGTGCGGAGGGGCAATGAGCAGTTCTTC. The encoded protein is CASSEVRRGNEQFF.

This clonotype was seen ten or more times. The rearrangement joins TRBV6-5 to TRBJ2-5; 9 bases match TRBD2. Germline V gene sequence: CDR1 MNHEY, CDR2 SVGAGI. The CDR3 sequence is 17 residues long. With 2 bases clipped from V and 1 base from J, the junction kept 8 bases outside the gene matches. This chain's CDR3 is CASSYGGSGGLQETQYF. DNA of the CDR3: TGTGCCAGCAGTTACGGGGGTAGCGGGGGCCTCCAAGAGACCCAGTACTTC.

This clonotype showed up just a few times. The chain carries TRBV14 and TRBJ2-7; 7 nucleotides line up with TRBD1. The CDR3 spans 15 residues. Germline CDR1 reads SGHDN; CDR2 reads FVKESK. The trim removed 4 bases at V and 4 bases at J, leaving 10 bases unmatched. CDR3 in amino acids: CASSPVPDRAYEQYF. CDR3 sequence (DNA): TGTGCCAGCAGCCCGGTCCCCGACAGGGCTTACGAGCAGTACTTC.

Many counts were recorded for this clonotype. J is TRBJ1-5 and V is TRBV20-1; no reliable D call. V was cut by 5 bases and J by 2 bases, with 13 bases left in between. The CDR3 totals 14 residues. CDR1 and CDR2 (germline): DFQATT, SNEGSKA (reference sequence). The CDR3 DNA is TGCAGTGCTTCACATCCGAGGGGCAATCAGCCCCAGCATTTT. This translates into CSASHPRGNQPQHF.

In regard to this clonotype: This is likely an artifact of a read error, given a far larger clone one base away. J is TRBJ2-7 and V is TRBV7-2, with 7 nucleotides matching TRBD1. Germline V gene data show CDR1 as SGHTA and CDR2 as FQGNSA. This CDR3 has 13 amino acids. The chain's CDR3 is CASGLGQTYEQYF. CDR3 bases: TGTGCCAGCGGCTTGGGACAGACCTACGAGCAGTACTTC. Complete variable domain (other parts from reference TRBV7-2 and TRBJ2-7): GAGVSQSPSNKVTEKGKDVELRCDPISGHTALYWYRQSLGQGLEFLIYFQGNSAPDKSGLPSDRFSAERTGGSVSTLTIQRTQQEDSAVYLCASGLGQTYEQYFGPGTRLTVT.

By share, this clonotype counts as medium-sized (0.01 to 0.1%). The rearrangement uses TRBV5-1 and TRBJ2-7; D is possibly TRBD2 (6 bases). CDR3 length: 17 amino acids. V gave up 4 bases and J gave up 2 bases, with 22 bases separating them. Germline loops: CDR1 SGHRS, CDR2 YFSETQ. CDR3 DNA: TGCGCCAGCAGCACGTCCGCAGGAGGGCACCTCGCCTACGAGCAGTACTTC. Its protein product is CASSTSAGGHLAYEQYF.

Ten or more counts support this clonotype. This chain connects TRBV6-5 to TRBJ2-7, with D possibly being TRBD2 (5 bases). The CDR3 is 16 amino acids. V was cut by 2 bases and J by 0 bases, with 14 bases left in between. Germline V lookup: CDR1 MNHEY, CDR2 SVGAGI. CDR3 residues: CASSYGQRVSSYEQYF. CDR3 bases: TGTGCCAGCAGTTACGGGCAGAGGGTAAGCTCCTACGAGCAGTACTTC.